The 22 T cell receptor beta chains below were found in one sample sequenced in a study of CD8 T cells in ankylosing spondylitis. Using its own MiXCR run on the 5' RACE reads, TCRdb lists one record per CDR3 protein. The sample lists 200,000 to 300,000 distinct CDR3 sequences, about 10% occurring once. Sequenced: blood, either unsorted or a sorted T cell fraction (not recorded which). These receptors came from a male donor with ankylosing spondylitis or in good health (not recorded which).

This clonotype was detected ten times or more. The CDR3 DNA follows: TGCAGCGTCGAGTGGCAGGGGGCTGGAGATACGCAGTATTTT. Translation gives CSVEWQGAGDTQYF. The chain recombines TRBV29-1 with TRBJ2-3, with TRBD1 matching 8 bases. The V segment lost 6 bases and the J segment 5 bases; nucleotides outside the gene matches: 10. Germline V gene sequence: CDR1 SQVTM, CDR2 ANQGSEA. The CDR3 runs to 14 residues.

Notes on this clonotype: This clone may be a read error of a much larger clone one base away. The chain uses TRBV20-1 and TRBJ1-2, with a tentative D call TRBD1 (6 bases). Germline CDR1 and CDR2: DFQATT and SNEGSKA (reference sequence). This CDR3 region has 15 residues. The CDR3 sequence: CSAEAAEGGGYDYTF. CDR3 in DNA: TGCAGTGCTGAAGCGGCGGAGGGGGGAGGCTATGACTACACCTTC.

The gene calls are TRBV6-5 and TRBJ2-1; 9 positions match TRBD2. There are 15 residues in the CDR3. The V gene's germline CDR1 is MNHEY and CDR2 SVGAGI. The V gene end was trimmed by 6 bases and the J gene end by 4 bases; junction bases not matched to a gene: 7. The CDR3, as DNA: TGTGCCAGCAGGGCCCCGACTAGCGGTTACAATGAGCAGTTCTTC. Translated, it gives CASRAPTSGYNEQFF.

The sample holds many counts of this clonotype. V usage is TRBV4-1 and J usage is TRBJ2-7, with 10 bases fitting TRBD1. The V gene end was trimmed by 4 bases and the J gene end by 1 base; junction bases not matched to a gene: 4. There are 15 residues in the CDR3. Per germline, CDR1 MGHRA and CDR2 YSYEKL. CDR3 residues: CASSRGTGASYEQYF. The CDR3 DNA follows: TGCGCCAGCAGCCGTGGGACAGGGGCTTCCTACGAGCAGTACTTC.

As for this clonotype: At one boundary the junction diverges from the germline segment, which might be a read error. The genes are TRBV11-2 and TRBJ2-7; D perhaps matches TRBD2 (5 bases). The CDR3 consists of 15 residues. CDR1 and CDR2 from the germline V gene are SGHAT and FQNNGV. CDR3 sequence (DNA): TGTGCCAGCAGCTTAGAGGGAGTAGGATCCTACGAGCAGTGCTTC. This encodes CASSLEGVGSYEQCF.

The sample holds many counts of this clonotype. This chain joins TRBV6-6 and TRBJ1-1; the D gene is possibly TRBD1 (6 bases). Germline lookup yields CDR1 MNHNY and CDR2 SVGAGI (reference sequence). With 5 bases removed from V and 8 bases from J, the gap between germline ends came to 9 bases. The CDR3 is made up of 11 amino acids. The CDR3 region is CASSTGYEAFF. DNA for the CDR3: TGTGCCAGCAGTACAGGGTACGAAGCTTTCTTT.

This clonotype was observed at least ten times. This chain joins TRBV20-1 and TRBJ2-3, with D maybe TRBD2 (6 bases). Deletions cut 3 bases from V and 6 bases from J, with 7 bases between. Germline V gives CDR1 DFQATT, CDR2 SNEGSKA (reference sequence). CDR3 length equals 11 residues. CDR3 DNA sequence: TGCAGTGCTAGTGGGAGGGATACGCAGTATTTT. Amino acids: CSASGRDTQYF.

This clonotype was detected ten times or more. J is TRBJ1-2 and V is TRBV28; 9 nucleotides agree with TRBD1. Germline CDR1 and CDR2: MDHEN and SYDVKM. The CDR3 length is 14 residues. Losses at the gene ends were 5 bases for V and 6 bases for J; bases not matched to a gene: 7. The chain's CDR3 is CASSRRDREDGYTF. The CDR3 bases are TGTGCCAGCAGTCGAAGGGACAGGGAGGATGGCTACACCTTC.

This clonotype was seen many times. This chain connects TRBV6-6 to TRBJ2-7; D unresolved. The CDR3 is made up of 12 amino acids. The V end lost 6 bases, the J end lost 2 bases, and 8 bases lay between the germline ends. CDR1 is MNHNY and CDR2 is SVGAGI in the germline V gene (reference sequence). The CDR3: CASSAGAYEQYF. The DNA for the CDR3 is TGTGCCAGCAGCGCCGGAGCCTACGAGCAGTACTTC.

This clonotype occurred a few times. V usage is TRBV7-9 and J usage is TRBJ2-5; tentative D call: TRBD2 (5 bases). V dropped 1 base and J dropped 5 bases, with 17 bases sitting between them. Germline V gene data show CDR1 as SEHNR and CDR2 as FQNEAQ (reference sequence). This CDR3 is built from 16 residues. The CDR3 DNA reads TGTGCCAGCAGCTTAGGGGATCCACCCGGGGTGGAGACCCAGTACTTC. It encodes CASSLGDPPGVETQYF.

This rearrangement joins TRBV4-2 to TRBJ2-2, with TRBD2 matching 8 bases. The trim removed 0 bases at V and 7 bases at J, leaving 13 bases unmatched. In germline, CDR1 is LGHNA, CDR2 YNFKEQ. The CDR3 runs to 18 residues. CDR3 in DNA: TGTGCCAGCAGCCAAGATAGGCGGGGGGCCGGGCTTGGCGGGGAGCTGTTTTTT. Protein: CASSQDRRGAGLGGELFF.

In the case of this clonotype: The CDR3 end shows no conserved phenylalanine or tryptophan, and so a read error is likely. CDR3 nucleotide sequence: TGCAGTGCTGGCCAGAGCAATCAGCCCCAGCATTCT. It encodes CSAGQSNQPQHS. This sequence joins TRBV20-1 and TRBJ1-5; D remains unclear. CDR1 is DFQATT and CDR2 is SNEGSKA in the germline V gene (reference sequence). With 5 bases removed from V and 1 base from J, the gap between germline ends came to 6 bases. The CDR3 consists of 12 residues.

CDR3 sequence (DNA): TGTGCCAGCAGTGAAAGGGACGCAGTCTCCTACGAGCAGTACTTC. As protein: CASSERDAVSYEQYF. The chain is built from TRBV2 and TRBJ2-7, with D perhaps matching TRBD1 or TRBD2 (5 bases each). The CDR3 sequence is 15 residues long. V was shortened by 2 bases and J by 0 bases, with 11 bases between the two germline ends. In germline, CDR1 is SNHLY, CDR2 FYNNEI. The whole variable domain, filled in from reference TRBV2 and TRBJ2-7, reads EPEVTQTPSHQVTQMGQEVILRCVPISNHLYFYWYRQILGQKVEFLVSFYNNEISEKSEIFDDQFSVERPDGSNFTLKIRSTKLEDSAMYFCASSERDAVSYEQYFGPGTRLTVT.

This clonotype was recorded at least ten times. This chain links TRBV7-6 with TRBJ2-7, with 7 nucleotides matching TRBD2. Trimming removed 4 bases from V and 0 bases from J; junction bases left unmatched: 12. From germline, CDR1 is SGHVS and CDR2 FNYEAQ. This CDR3 has 17 amino acids. This CDR3 is CASSSWGSGPNSYEQYF. The CDR3 region has the DNA TGTGCCAGCAGCTCCTGGGGTAGCGGGCCGAACTCCTACGAGCAGTACTTC.

This clonotype was seen a few times. The V call is TRBV5-1, the J call TRBJ2-1; D remains ambiguous. Germline CDR1 reads SGHRS; CDR2 reads YFSETQ. The CDR3 loop spans 13 amino acids. V gave up 7 bases and J gave up 4 bases, with 12 bases separating them. The CDR3 DNA is TGCGCCAGCTCAGGCCCCGTATACAATGAGCAGTTCTTC. It yields the protein CASSGPVYNEQFF.

The V gene is TRBV7-6, the J gene TRBJ2-1, with 8 bases matching TRBD2. The V gene end was trimmed by 5 bases and the J gene end by 6 bases; junction bases not matched to a gene: 9. Germline V gene sequence: CDR1 SGHVS, CDR2 FNYEAQ. CDR3 size: 15 residues. The DNA for the CDR3 is TGTGCCAGCAGCGCTACCGGGACTAGTAGCAATGAGCAGTTCTTC. It translates to CASSATGTSSNEQFF.

Ten or more counts support this clonotype. The chain uses TRBV5-4 and TRBJ2-3; D gene uncertain. V was clipped by 5 bases and J by 1 base, with 8 bases between them. CDR1 and CDR2 from the germline V gene are SGHNT and YYREEE (reference sequence). The CDR3 runs to 13 residues. In DNA form, the CDR3 reads TGTGCCAGCAGGAAGCAGGGCACAGATACGCAGTATTTT. As protein: CASRKQGTDTQYF.

This clonotype has a handful of counts. The CDR3 loop is CASSWTGSHEQYF. The DNA of the CDR3 is TGCGCCAGCAGTTGGACAGGGTCGCACGAGCAGTACTTC. The chain links TRBV10-1 to TRBJ2-7; 8 bases match TRBD1. J lost 5 bases, V lost 5 bases, and 5 bases had no gene match. The V gene's germline CDR1 is WNHNN and CDR2 SYGVQD (reference sequence). This CDR3 comprises 13 residues.

This clonotype has just a few counts. V and J are TRBV7-2 and TRBJ2-7; 7 nucleotides align to TRBD2. The germline gives CDR1 SGHTA, CDR2 FQGNSA. The CDR3 runs to 14 residues. V lost 1 base to trimming and J lost 6 bases; unmatched junction nucleotides: 6. CDR3 amino acids: CASSLVAGAVEQYF. CDR3 nucleotides: TGTGCCAGCAGCTTAGTGGCGGGAGCTGTCGAGCAGTACTTC.

This clonotype showed up just a few times. This chain joins TRBV5-1 and TRBJ1-1; TRBD1 might be the D (6 bases). Trimming stripped 4 bases from V and 2 bases from J, with 12 bases between. The CDR3 sequence is 14 residues long. The germline gives CDR1 SGHRS, CDR2 YFSETQ. This CDR3 is CASSEDRRNTEAFF. The CDR3 DNA is TGCGCCAGCAGCGAAGACAGGCGAAACACTGAAGCTTTCTTT.

This clonotype was counted a few times. The chain links TRBV7-9 to TRBJ1-2; D gene uncertain. V was cut by 1 base and J by 6 bases, with 12 bases left in between. This CDR3 contains 14 residues. Germline CDR1 is SEHNR and CDR2 is FQNEAQ (reference sequence). CDR3 in amino acids: CASSLETSSNGYTF. In DNA, the CDR3 is TGTGCCAGCAGCTTAGAAACATCCTCTAATGGCTACACCTTC. Filled out from reference TRBV7-9 and TRBJ1-2, the complete variable domain reads DTGVSQNPRHKITKRGQNVTFRCDPISEHNRLYWYRQTLGQGPEFLTYFQNEAQLEKSRLLSDRFSAERPKGSFSTLEIQRTEQGDSAMYLCASSLETSSNGYTFGSGTRLTVV.

At least ten counts were recorded for this clonotype. V is TRBV5-5 and J is TRBJ2-3; 10 bases are shared with TRBD1. In germline, CDR1 is SGHKS, CDR2 YYEKEE (reference sequence). This CDR3 has 14 residues. Losses at the gene ends were 3 bases for V and 5 bases for J; bases not matched to a gene: 3. The CDR3 bases are TGTGCCAGCAGCTCGGGACAGGGGCTAGATACGCAGTATTTT. Residues: CASSSGQGLDTQYF.